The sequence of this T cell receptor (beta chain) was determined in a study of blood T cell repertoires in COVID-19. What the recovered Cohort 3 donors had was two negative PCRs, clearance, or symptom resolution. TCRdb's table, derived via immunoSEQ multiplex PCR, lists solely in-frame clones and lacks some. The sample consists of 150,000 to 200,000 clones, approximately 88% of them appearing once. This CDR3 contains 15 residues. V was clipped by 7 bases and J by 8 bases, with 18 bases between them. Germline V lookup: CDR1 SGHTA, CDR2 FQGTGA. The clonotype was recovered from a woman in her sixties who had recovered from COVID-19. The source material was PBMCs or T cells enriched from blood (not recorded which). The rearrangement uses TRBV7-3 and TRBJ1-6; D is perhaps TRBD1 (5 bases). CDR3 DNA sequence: TGTGCCAGCAAGAAGGACACACTATTGTATTCACCCCTCCACTTT. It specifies CASKKDTLLYSPLHF.